This T cell receptor (beta chain) emerged from a study of T cell changes during pregnancy in multiple sclerosis. Assay used: immunoSEQ multiplex PCR; TCRdb lists only in-frame clones, some missing. This repertoire shows tens of thousands of clones, about 89% found once; its top ten account for about 6.9%. The CDR3 spans 16 residues. CDR1 and CDR2 from the germline V gene are LNHNV and YYDKDF (reference sequence). V was shortened by 0 bases and J by 4 bases, with 13 bases between the two germline ends. J is TRBJ1-5 and V is TRBV15, with D maybe TRBD1 (6 bases). This specimen consisted of CD8+ T cells from peripheral blood mononuclear cells, obtained in the second trimester of pregnancy. This TCR was sampled from a female donor with multiple sclerosis, enrolled in a pregnancy study. CDR3 loop: CATSRDLRGANQPQHF. The CDR3 region has the DNA TGTGCCACCAGCAGAGATCTTCGGGGGGCGAATCAGCCCCAGCATTTT.